The present entry profiles one T cell receptor (beta chain) with its context. V was pared by 6 bases and J by 3 bases, with 9 bases of the junction left unmatched. CDR1 and CDR2 (germline): MNHEY, SMNVEV (reference sequence). The CDR3 consists of 16 residues. These data originate in a study of blood T cell repertoires in COVID-19. Overall study: The origin of the acute and convalescent COVID-19 samples was the United States, Italy and Spain. The analysed material was cDNA or gDNA that came from T cells, B-cell-depleted T cells, or PBMCs.

The authors' processing: Nucleated cell counts were estimated from reference gene primer amplification. Profiling relied on immunoSEQ multiplex PCR, and the TCRdb table lists in-frame clones only, not all of them. That table is the source of V, J and clone size, and D and trimming were worked out from the DNA. The sample has approximately 220,000 clones, approximately 82% seen once. V is TRBV27 and J is TRBJ2-2, with 8 bases aligning to TRBD2. The receptor was isolated from a woman aged 45-65 years with acute or convalescent COVID-19. The sequenced sample was peripheral blood. The CDR3 DNA follows: TGTGCCAGCAGGCCCTGGACTAGCCGACACACCGGGGAGCTGTTTTTT. Its translation is CASRPWTSRHTGELFF.